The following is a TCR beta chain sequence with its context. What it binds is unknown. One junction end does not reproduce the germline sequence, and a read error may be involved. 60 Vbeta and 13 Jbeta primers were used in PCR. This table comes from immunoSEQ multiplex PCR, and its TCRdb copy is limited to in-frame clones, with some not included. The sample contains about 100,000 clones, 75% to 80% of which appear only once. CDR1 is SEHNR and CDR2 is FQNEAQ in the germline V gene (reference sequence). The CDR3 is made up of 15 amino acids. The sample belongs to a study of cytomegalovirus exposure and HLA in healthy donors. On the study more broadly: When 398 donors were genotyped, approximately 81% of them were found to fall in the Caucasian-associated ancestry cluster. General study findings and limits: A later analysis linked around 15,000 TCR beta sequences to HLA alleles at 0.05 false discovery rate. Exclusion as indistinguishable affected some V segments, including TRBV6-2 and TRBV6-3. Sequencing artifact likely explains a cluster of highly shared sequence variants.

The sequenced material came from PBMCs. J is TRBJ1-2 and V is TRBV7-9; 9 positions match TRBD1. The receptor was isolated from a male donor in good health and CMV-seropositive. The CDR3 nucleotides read TGTTCCAGCAGCCCCGGACAGGGGCGAGGCTATGGCTACACCTTC. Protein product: CSSSPGQGRGYGYTF.